This TCR beta chain was found in a study of identifying expanded T cells in peripheral blood. Study conclusions and caveats: Clone count variance between roughly two-week samples rose with total template count.

TCRdb keeps only in-frame clones here, not all; method: immunoSEQ multiplex PCR. The table records 100,000 to 150,000 clones, approximately 86% of them present only once. The germline V gene encodes CDR1 MDHEN and CDR2 SYDVKM. This CDR3 has 16 amino acids. The V gene lost 3 bases and the J gene lost 4 bases, with 18 bases spanning the gap. On this clone: Its antigen is unknown.

The receptor comes from a person aged 18 to 70 in good health. The sample consisted of blood. J is TRBJ1-2 and V is TRBV28; D is undetermined. The CDR3 spells CASSFPHGKGGYGYTF. The DNA for the CDR3 is TGTGCCAGCAGTTTCCCCCACGGGAAGGGAGGCTATGGCTACACCTTC.